The T cell receptor beta chain under discussion was sequenced for a study of low-dose radiotherapy and immunotherapy resistance in tumors. Time point defined: before trial treatment. Donors, who were enrolled in a single-arm phase I dose-escalation trial, received nivolumab, ipilimumab, aspirin, low-dose cyclophosphamide and low-dose radiotherapy. By share, this clonotype counts as medium-sized. With TRAV- and TRBV-specific primers, first-strand cDNA was made, covering the alpha and beta chains. A roughly 20-cycle PCR with a constant-region primer and V-primer adapter amplified TCRs. A single record per CDR3 protein comes from TCRdb applying MiXCR to the reads. The sample records 100,000 or so distinct CDR3 sequences, roughly a tenth being singletons. In germline, CDR1 is SGHNT, CDR2 YYREEE (reference sequence). V was clipped by 4 bases and J by 0 bases, with 10 bases between them. CDR3 length equals 15 residues.

The TCR comes from a male donor with prostate cancer. The sequenced sample was PBMCs, obtained before treatment. The rearrangement links TRBV5-4 to TRBJ1-4, with a possible D match to TRBD1 (5 bases). In DNA, the CDR3 is TGTGCCAGCAGCGCGGACAACCCAACTAATGAAAAACTGTTTTTT. Translated: CASSADNPTNEKLFF.